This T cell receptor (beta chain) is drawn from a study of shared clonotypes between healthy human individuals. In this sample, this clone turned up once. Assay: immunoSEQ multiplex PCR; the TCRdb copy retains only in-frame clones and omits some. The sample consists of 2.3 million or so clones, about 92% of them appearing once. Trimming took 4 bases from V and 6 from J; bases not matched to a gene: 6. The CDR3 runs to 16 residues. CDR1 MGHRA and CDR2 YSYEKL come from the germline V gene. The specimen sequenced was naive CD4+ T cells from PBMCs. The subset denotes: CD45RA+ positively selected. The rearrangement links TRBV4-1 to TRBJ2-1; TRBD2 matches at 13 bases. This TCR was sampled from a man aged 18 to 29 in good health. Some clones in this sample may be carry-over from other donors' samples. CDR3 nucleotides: TGCGCCAGCAGCCCTGGACTAGCGGGAGTGGGCAATGAGCAGTTCTTC. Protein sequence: CASSPGLAGVGNEQFF.